A single sample is the source of the 27 T cell receptor beta chains below, sequenced in a study of blood T cell repertoires in COVID-19. Profiled with immunoSEQ multiplex PCR; TCRdb holds only in-frame clones, not every one. This table has 80,000 or so clones, 86% appearing once. Sequencing was done on a sample of peripheral blood. Receptors originate from a human donor in a cohort sampled during active COVID-19.

V and J are TRBV28 and TRBJ2-3; TRBD2 agrees at 9 bases. There are 19 residues in the CDR3. The junction had 13 bases not matched to a gene; V was cut back by 3 bases and J by 0 bases. From germline, CDR1 is MDHEN and CDR2 SYDVKM. The CDR3 DNA follows: TGTGCCAGCAGTTTTAATCTGCTAGCGGGGTTCTCTAGCACAGATACGCAGTATTTT. It codes for CASSFNLLAGFSSTDTQYF. The full variable domain, rest sourced from reference TRBV28 and TRBJ2-3, is DVKVTQSSRYLVKRTGEKVFLECVQDMDHENMFWYRQDPGLGLRLIYFSYDVKMKEKGDIPEGYSVSREKKERFSLILESASTNQTSMYLCASSFNLLAGFSSTDTQYFGPGTRLTVL.

This chain joins TRBV9 and TRBJ2-6, with no clear D. The germline V and J ends were trimmed by 3 bases and 0 bases, with 10 bases remaining between them. In germline, CDR1 is SGDLS, CDR2 YYNGEE. There are 16 residues in the CDR3. Here the CDR3 reads CASSGIQSSGANVLTF. CDR3 DNA sequence: TGTGCCAGCAGCGGGATACAGAGCTCTGGGGCCAACGTCCTGACTTTC.

This clone was observed a handful of times. This sequence joins TRBV4-2 and TRBJ1-4, with a possible D match to TRBD1 (6 bases). Trimming stripped 5 bases from V and 8 bases from J, with 12 bases between. Per germline, CDR1 LGHNA and CDR2 YNFKEQ. The CDR3 is 13 amino acids. The CDR3 here is CASSADSGEKLFF. The CDR3, as DNA: TGTGCCAGCAGCGCGGACAGTGGGGAAAAACTGTTTTTT.

This sequence joins TRBV5-1 and TRBJ2-3, with TRBD2 matching 14 bases. The V gene's germline CDR1 is SGHRS and CDR2 YFSETQ. V was pared by 6 bases and J by 4 bases, with 7 bases of the junction left unmatched. The CDR3 is 16 residues long. The CDR3 region has the DNA TGCGCCAGCACCCCTCGGGGACTAGCGGGGGCAGATACGCAGTATTTT. Translation: CASTPRGLAGADTQYF.

This clone has a single count. The V gene is TRBV7-2, the J gene TRBJ2-5; 15 positions match TRBD2. From germline, CDR1 is SGHTA and CDR2 FQGNSA. The CDR3 has 15 residues. V shed 6 bases and J 5 bases; nucleotides not matched to a gene: 4. The DNA for the CDR3 is TGTGCCAGCAGTCGGACTAGCGGGAGGGTGGAGACCCAGTACTTC. Amino acids: CASSRTSGRVETQYF.

The chain joins TRBV18 to TRBJ2-1, with D tentatively TRBD2 (6 bases). Germline assignment: CDR1 KGHSH and CDR2 LQKENI. The V end was cut by 6 bases, the J end by 5 bases, with 17 bases between. This CDR3 is 15 amino acids long. The CDR3 nucleotides read TGTGCCAGCTCCCGGCGGCAGGGCGGGAACAATGAGCAGTTCTTC. Translated, it gives CASSRRQGGNNEQFF.

The V call is TRBV11-3, the J call TRBJ1-2, with TRBD1 matching over 7 bases. This CDR3 has 15 amino acids. Germline V gene lookup returns CDR1 SGHNT and CDR2 YENEEA. The V gene end was trimmed by 1 base and the J gene end by 4 bases; junction bases not matched to a gene: 6. The CDR3 DNA reads as TGTGCCAGCAGCTTAGGACAGGGAAGGGGCTATGGCTACACCTTC. This sequence encodes CASSLGQGRGYGYTF. The entire variable domain, with the rest obtained from reference TRBV11-3 and TRBJ1-2, is as follows: EAGVVQSPRYKIIEKKQPVAFWCNPISGHNTLYWYLQNLGQGPELLIRYENEEAVDDSQLPKDRFSAERLKGVDSTLKIQPAELGDSAVYLCASSLGQGRGYGYTFGSGTRLTVV.

The rearrangement joins TRBV7-2 to TRBJ1-1; no clear D. CDR3 length: 14 residues. V gave up 2 bases and J gave up 1 base, with 8 bases separating them. Germline V CDR1 and CDR2: SGHTA, FQGNSA. This CDR3 is CASSLRHSNTEAFF. The DNA for the CDR3 is TGTGCCAGCAGCTTAAGACACTCGAACACTGAAGCTTTCTTT.

This clone was recorded once. The V call is TRBV4-1, the J call TRBJ2-2; the match to TRBD1 covers 8 bases. Germline CDR1 and CDR2: MGHRA and YSYEKL. The CDR3 consists of 16 residues. J gave up 0 bases and V 2 bases, and 2 bases lay outside the gene matches. The CDR3, as DNA: TGCGCCAGCAGCCAACGGGACAGGTCGAACACCGGGGAGCTGTTTTTT. Translated, it gives CASSQRDRSNTGELFF.

This clone is a singleton in its sample. This same CDR3 is encoded by further DNA sequences in the sample. The genes are TRBV6-5 and TRBJ1-1, with a tentative D call TRBD1 (6 bases). The CDR3 length is 14 residues. V was cut by 1 base and J by 1 base, with 7 bases left in between. In germline, CDR1 is MNHEY, CDR2 SVGAGI. The CDR3 loop reads CASSYLQGNTEAFF. DNA of the CDR3: TGTGCCAGCAGTTACTTACAGGGGAACACTGAAGCTTTCTTT.

This clone was observed a handful of times. The chain recombines TRBV5-1 with TRBJ1-1; TRBD1 might be the D (5 bases). The length of the CDR3 is 15 residues. Trimming pared 0 bases from V and 1 base from J, leaving 10 bases between. Germline V gene data show CDR1 as SGHRS and CDR2 as YFSETQ. The CDR3 region is CASSLEGASNTEAFF. The CDR3 DNA is TGCGCCAGCAGCTTGGAAGGGGCTTCGAACACTGAAGCTTTCTTT.

The chain has TRBV5-1 and TRBJ2-3; D perhaps matches TRBD1 (5 bases). The CDR3 totals 15 residues. V was pared by 1 base and J by 3 bases, with 12 bases between. Germline lookup yields CDR1 SGHRS and CDR2 YFSETQ. The CDR3 protein is CASSLLGEATDTQYF. The CDR3 bases are TGCGCCAGCAGCTTGCTAGGGGAAGCGACAGATACGCAGTATTTT. Full variable domain (remainder filled in from reference TRBV5-1 and TRBJ2-3): KAGVTQTPRYLIKTRGQQVTLSCSPISGHRSVSWYQQTPGQGLQFLFEYFSETQRNKGNFPGRFSGRQFSNSRSEMNVSTLELGDSALYLCASSLLGEATDTQYFGPGTRLTVL.

The chain links TRBV6-4 to TRBJ2-1; 11 nucleotides line up with TRBD2. Germline trimming cut 6 bases from V and 5 bases from J; bases unmatched to any gene: 3. CDR1 is MRHNA, CDR2 SNTAGT, per germline. The CDR3 is 14 residues long. The CDR3 nucleotides read TGTGCCAGCAGAGGACTAGCGGGTGACAATGAGCAGTTCTTC. Amino acids: CASRGLAGDNEQFF.

CDR3 sequence: CATSRAGQGIYEQYF. The CDR3, as DNA: TGTGCCACCAGCAGAGCTGGACAGGGAATTTACGAGCAGTACTTC. The chain recombines TRBV15 with TRBJ2-7, with 8 bases lining up with TRBD1. The CDR3 has 15 amino acids. Per the germline V gene, CDR1 is LNHNV and CDR2 is YYDKDF (reference sequence). With V trimmed by 1 base and J by 4 bases, 6 bases remained unmatched.

The chain couples TRBV28 to TRBJ1-1; D remains unclear. V lost 5 bases, J lost 2 bases, and 3 bases lay in between. Germline CDR1 reads MDHEN; CDR2 reads SYDVKM. The CDR3 sequence is 11 residues long. The CDR3 loop reads CASSQNTEAFF. The CDR3 DNA reads as TGTGCCAGCAGTCAAAACACTGAAGCTTTCTTT. Drawing the rest from reference TRBV28 and TRBJ1-1, the complete variable domain is DVKVTQSSRYLVKRTGEKVFLECVQDMDHENMFWYRQDPGLGLRLIYFSYDVKMKEKGDIPEGYSVSREKKERFSLILESASTNQTSMYLCASSQNTEAFFGQGTRLTVV.

V usage is TRBV10-1 and J usage is TRBJ1-1; a possible D gene is TRBD1 (6 bases). V gave up 4 bases and J gave up 6 bases, with 15 bases separating them. This CDR3 region has 14 residues. From germline, CDR1 is WNHNN and CDR2 SYGVQD (reference sequence). Here the CDR3 reads CASSAAPGGPEAFF. The CDR3 DNA is TGCGCCAGCAGTGCGGCCCCGGGGGGGCCTGAAGCTTTCTTT.

The gene calls are TRBV6-1 and TRBJ2-5, with 8 bases matching TRBD1. V dropped 1 base and J dropped 0; count of bases not matched to a gene: 4. The CDR3 consists of 16 residues. From germline, CDR1 is MNHNS and CDR2 SASEGT. For the CDR3, the DNA is TGTGCCAGCAGTGAAGGGACAGGGATGTACCAAGAGACCCAGTACTTC. It specifies CASSEGTGMYQETQYF.

V and J are TRBV4-2 and TRBJ2-1; the match to TRBD2 covers 8 bases. The CDR3 covers 15 residues. Germline V gives CDR1 LGHNA, CDR2 YNFKEQ. V lost 5 bases and J lost 5; bases outside the gene matches: 8. The CDR3 DNA sequence: TGTGCCAGCAGCGAGCCCCGGGGGGGCAACAATGAGCAGTTCTTC. Translating gives CASSEPRGGNNEQFF.

This sequence joins TRBV7-9 and TRBJ2-5, with a possible D match to TRBD1 (6 bases). Trimming shortened V by 7 bases and J by 4 bases, and 13 bases separated the two germline ends. Looked up from germline, CDR1 is SEHNR and CDR2 is FQNEAQ (reference sequence). This CDR3 is built from 13 residues. CDR3 region: CASIPGDGETQYF. Written as DNA, the CDR3 is TGTGCCAGCATACCAGGGGATGGAGAGACCCAGTACTTC.

This chain connects TRBV4-3 to TRBJ1-6, with no clear D. In germline, CDR1 is LGHNA, CDR2 YSLEER. Trimming removed 1 base at V and 3 bases at J, with 4 bases between. The CDR3 consists of 14 residues. The CDR3 loop is CASSQGSYNSPLHF. CDR3 DNA: TGCGCCAGCAGCCAAGGCAGCTATAATTCACCCCTCCACTTT.

The chain uses TRBV4-1 and TRBJ2-5; 10 positions agree with TRBD1. The J segment lost 4 bases and the V segment lost 3 bases, leaving 8 bases of the junction unmatched. This CDR3 has 16 amino acids. Germline V gene sequence: CDR1 MGHRA, CDR2 YSYEKL. The CDR3 sequence is CASSHPPGQGIETQYF. For the CDR3, the DNA is TGCGCCAGCAGCCATCCCCCGGGACAGGGGATAGAGACCCAGTACTTC.

The chain has TRBV29-1 and TRBJ2-1; TRBD2 aligns across 7 bases. CDR3 length: 21 residues. The germline CDR1 and CDR2 sequences are SQVTM and ANQGSEA. Losses at the gene ends were 1 base for V and 4 bases for J; bases not matched to a gene: 25. The CDR3 DNA follows: TGCAGCGTTGAAGTACCCCCAACTAGCGCCTCCAAACCCTCTATATACAATGAGCAGTTCTTC. This encodes CSVEVPPTSASKPSIYNEQFF.

This clone was seen at least ten times. The chain has TRBV5-1 and TRBJ1-4, with D hard to call. V was trimmed by 1 base and J by 6 bases, leaving 19 bases between them. Germline CDR1 reads SGHRS; CDR2 reads YFSETQ. The CDR3 extends over 17 amino acids. The CDR3 nucleotides are TGCGCCAGCAGCTTGCGGCCAGCACGCTCGGGTTATGAAAAACTGTTTTTT. It specifies CASSLRPARSGYEKLFF.

The CDR3 nucleotides read TGTGCCAGCACCATTATTTCGGGGTATCAGCCCCAGCATTTT. As protein: CASTIISGYQPQHF. The V and J genes are TRBV28 and TRBJ1-5; no definite D call. The CDR3 runs to 14 residues. V was pared by 7 bases and J by 5 bases, with 15 bases between. CDR1 MDHEN and CDR2 SYDVKM come from the germline V gene.

J is TRBJ2-7 and V is TRBV6-6; the D gene is possibly TRBD2 (5 bases). The V end lost 5 bases, the J end lost 3 bases, and 8 bases lay between the germline ends. This CDR3 region has 12 residues. The germline V gene encodes CDR1 MNHNY and CDR2 SVGAGI (reference sequence). In nucleotides, the CDR3 is TGTGCCAGCAGTCCGGGATTCTACGAGCAGTACTTC. This sequence encodes CASSPGFYEQYF.

This rearrangement joins TRBV6-2 or TRBV6-3 to TRBJ1-5; 9 nucleotides match TRBD1. CDR1 is MNHEY and CDR2 is SVGEGT in the germline V gene. CDR3 length equals 16 residues. V trimming: 2 bases; J trimming: 6 bases; junction bases outside the gene matches: 8. The CDR3 DNA reads as TGTGCCAGCAGTTACAGAATACAGGGGGCAAGTCAGCCCCAGCATTTT. It yields the protein CASSYRIQGASQPQHF.

The chain recombines TRBV24-1 with TRBJ2-1; 12 positions agree with TRBD2. The germline V gene encodes CDR1 KGHDR and CDR2 SFDVKD. The CDR3 totals 15 residues. Trimming removed 10 bases from V and 5 bases from J; junction bases left unmatched: 8. This CDR3 reads CATGKLAGGNNEQFF. In nucleotides, the CDR3 is TGTGCCACGGGGAAACTAGCGGGAGGTAACAATGAGCAGTTCTTC.